This TCR beta chain comes out of a study of cytomegalovirus exposure and HLA in healthy donors. Sampled while nominally healthy, donors likely had unrecorded immune exposures. With 60 Vbeta and 13 Jbeta primers, the PCR was carried out. Sequencing was performed with immunoSEQ multiplex PCR; in TCRdb, only in-frame clones are kept and a portion is missing. The sample contains 35,000 to 55,000 clones, 55% to 75% of which appear only once. The receptor was isolated from a woman in her thirties in good health and CMV-seronegative. Sequences were obtained from PBMCs.

CDR3 coding DNA: TGTGCCAGCACTCGGGGACAGGGTTTGGGCGAGCAGTACTTC. Residues: CASTRGQGLGEQYF. The chain employs TRBV28 and TRBJ2-7; 9 nucleotides agree with TRBD1. CDR3 size: 14 residues. CDR1 is MDHEN and CDR2 is SYDVKM in the germline V gene. V lost 7 bases, J lost 6 bases, and 10 bases stayed unmatched.